This is a list of T cell receptor beta chains from one sample in a study of cytomegalovirus exposure and HLA in healthy donors. Measured with immunoSEQ multiplex PCR; TCRdb has only the in-frame clones, and not every one. The sample holds 140,000 or so clones; 75% to 90% are singletons and the top ten take about 10%. The source material was PBMCs. The receptor set was obtained from a woman younger than 30 in good health and CMV-seropositive. Each CDR3 is given with its conserved first and last residue. The D gene is left open where the match is weak. Clone size, where shown, is once, few, many, or a class for clones that have expanded.

.	TRBD1	TRBV19	TRBJ2-2	TGTGCCAGTAGTAACAGGGGTACCGGGGAGCTGTTTTTT	CASSNRGTGELFF
.	TRBD1	TRBV27	TRBJ1-2	TGTGCCAGCAGTCCCCAAGGACAGGGGGCTCGTGGCTACACCTTC	CASSPQGQGARGYTF
.	TRBD2	TRBV10-3	TRBJ2-7	TGTGCCATCAGTGGGGGAGGGTTGCTCTACGAGCAGTACTTC	CAISGGGLLYEQYF
.	TRBD1	TRBV9	TRBJ1-1	TGTGCCAGCAGCGTATCGTTTGACTCGGCAGGGGGCACTGAAGCTTTCTTT	CASSVSFDSAGGTEAFF
.	TRBD1	TRBV27	TRBJ1-2	TGTGCCAGCAGGGGGACAGGGTCCTTCCACACCTTC	CASRGTGSFHTF
.	.	TRBV5-5	TRBJ2-7	TGTGCCAGCAGCTTAGAAAGTCTACCCAGGGGCCGTACGGCCTACGAGCAGTACTTC	CASSLESLPRGRTAYEQYF
.	.	TRBV5-1	TRBJ2-7	TGCGCCAGCAGCTGGTACGGGACACCCTCCTACGAGCAGTACTTC	CASSWYGTPSYEQYF
.	.	TRBV28	TRBJ1-6	TGTGCCAGCAGTTCCCCGGGGAATTCACCCCTCCACTTT	CASSSPGNSPLHF
.	TRBD2	TRBV6-5	TRBJ2-7	TGTGCCAGCAGTTGGACTAGCGTAACCTACGAGCAGTACTTC	CASSWTSVTYEQYF
.	.	TRBV7-6	TRBJ2-1	TGTGCCAGCAGCATGACTAGCTCCTACAATGAGCAGTTCTTC	CASSMTSSYNEQFF
once	.	TRBV2	TRBJ2-1	TGTGCCAGCAGTGCCCCCCGCGGAATCTATGGTGAGCAGTTCTTC	CASSAPRGIYGEQFF
.	.	TRBV4-1	TRBJ1-1	TGCGCCAGCAGCCACGCCATCAGGGCCACTGAAGCTTTCTTT	CASSHAIRATEAFF
.	.	TRBV11-3	TRBJ1-1	TGTGCCAGCAATTTGAGGGCTGAAGCTTTCTTT	CASNLRAEAFF
.	.	TRBV5-4	TRBJ1-1	TGTGCCAGCAGCGTACGGGAGGTGACTGAAGCTTTCTTT	CASSVREVTEAFF
.	.	TRBV7-2	TRBJ2-7	TGTGCCAGCAGCGTAGTCAAATACGAGCAGTACTTC	CASSVVKYEQYF
.	.	TRBV11-2	TRBJ1-1	TGTGCCAGCAGCCCTGGGTGGACTATTGAAGCTTTCTTT	CASSPGWTIEAFF
.	TRBD1	TRBV2	TRBJ2-3	TGTGCCAGCAGTAGGGGACAGGTGTACACAGATACGCAGTATTTT	CASSRGQVYTDTQYF
many	TRBD2	TRBV5-1	TRBJ2-5	TGCGCCAGCAGCTTGGCCCCAGCGGGGGCCGGAGAGACCCAGTACTTC	CASSLAPAGAGETQYF
once	.	TRBV9	TRBJ1-6	TGTGCCAGCAGCGTAGATCTGGGGGCAGTCAATTCACCCCTCCACTTT	CASSVDLGAVNSPLHF
.	TRBD2	TRBV7-2	TRBJ2-2	TGTGCCAGCAGCAATGCCGGGACTAGCGGGGGCCCGAACACCGGGGAGCTGTTTTTT	CASSNAGTSGGPNTGELFF
.	.	TRBV11-2	TRBJ2-2	TGTGCCAGCAGCCTATTTCTCGAGGGGGAGCTGTTTTTT	CASSLFLEGELFF